A single sample is the source of the 12 T cell receptor beta chains below, sequenced in a study of T cells after yellow fever vaccination. TCRdb fed the 5' RACE reads into MiXCR, producing one record per CDR3 protein. The table shows 120,000 or so distinct CDR3 sequences, with 15% occurring only once. The sequenced sample was CD8+ T cells sorted from PBMCs, obtained 5 days after the yellow fever booster vaccination. These TCRs come from a man in his late teens or twenties who received the YFV17D yellow fever vaccine.

The rearrangement uses TRBV5-1 and TRBJ2-5; D possibly uses TRBD1 or TRBD2 (5 bases each). The CDR3 has 16 amino acids. V gave up 5 bases and J gave up 4 bases, with 21 bases separating them. CDR1 SGHRS and CDR2 YFSETQ come from the germline V gene. The CDR3 protein is CASSRFGTDGRETQYF. CDR3 sequence (DNA): TGCGCCAGCAGTCGGTTCGGGACCGACGGTAGAGAGACCCAGTACTTC. The whole variable domain, filled in from reference TRBV5-1 and TRBJ2-5, reads KAGVTQTPRYLIKTRGQQVTLSCSPISGHRSVSWYQQTPGQGLQFLFEYFSETQRNKGNFPGRFSGRQFSNSRSEMNVSTLELGDSALYLCASSRFGTDGRETQYFGPGTRLLVL.

The chain joins TRBV5-8 to TRBJ2-5; 13 bases agree with TRBD2. CDR3 length: 15 residues. Germline V lookup: CDR1 SGHTS, CDR2 YDEGEE. V shed 4 bases, J shed 3 bases, and the junction held 3 bases outside the gene matches. The CDR3 region has the DNA TGTGCCAGCAGCCACGGACTAGCGGGAGAAGAGACCCAGTACTTC. Translation gives CASSHGLAGEETQYF. Looking up the rest from reference TRBV5-8 and TRBJ2-5 gives the full variable domain: EAGVTQSPTHLIKTRGQQATLRCSPISGHTSVYWYQQALGLGLQFLLWYDEGEERNRGNFPPRFSGRQFPNYSSELNVNALELEDSALYLCASSHGLAGEETQYFGPGTRLLVL.

The chain joins TRBV7-6 to TRBJ2-1, with a possible D match to TRBD2 (6 bases). The V end lost 1 base, the J end lost 2 bases, and 18 bases lay between the germline ends. Germline CDR1 reads SGHVS; CDR2 reads FNYEAQ. The CDR3 has 18 amino acids. The DNA for the CDR3 is TGTGCCAGCAGCTTAGAGGCTCGTACGGGGGAACCCTACAATGAGCAGTTCTTC. Translated, it gives CASSLEARTGEPYNEQFF.

The rearrangement uses TRBV14 and TRBJ2-5, with TRBD2 identical over 10 bases. V was clipped by 3 bases and J by 4 bases; unmatched bases: 5. The CDR3 is 15 amino acids. CDR1 and CDR2 (germline): SGHDN, FVKESK. The CDR3 loop is CASSHLAGVGETQYF. CDR3 sequence (DNA): TGTGCCAGCAGCCATCTAGCGGGGGTCGGAGAGACCCAGTACTTC.

The chain is built from TRBV15 and TRBJ1-1; D remains ambiguous. CDR3 length: 13 amino acids. V was pared by 5 bases and J by 6 bases, with 13 bases between. Germline V gives CDR1 LNHNV, CDR2 YYDKDF (reference sequence). CDR3 loop: CATSLENHAEAFF. The CDR3 DNA reads TGTGCCACCAGCTTAGAAAACCATGCTGAAGCTTTCTTT.

This clonotype was recorded many times. The CDR3 bases are TGTGCCAGCACCTCCCATCCCTCCTACGAGCAGTACTTC. It is translated as CASTSHPSYEQYF. The V and J genes are TRBV7-2 and TRBJ2-7; D is undetermined. Germline CDR1 reads SGHTA; CDR2 reads FQGNSA. The CDR3 has 13 residues. V lost 7 bases to trimming and J lost 0 bases, with 10 bases between them.

This clonotype was found a few times. The chain employs TRBV29-1 and TRBJ2-4; 7 nucleotides match TRBD2. V dropped 4 bases and J dropped 7; count of bases not matched to a gene: 4. From germline, CDR1 is SQVTM and CDR2 ANQGSEA. The length of the CDR3 is 12 residues. CDR3 DNA: TGCAGCGTTGGGCAGGGAGGGAACATTCAGTACTTC. It yields the protein CSVGQGGNIQYF.

This rearrangement joins TRBV6-5 to TRBJ2-7; D is unclear. This CDR3 region has 14 residues. Germline-derived CDR1 and CDR2 are MNHEY and SVGAGI. Trimming took 2 bases from V and 4 from J, leaving 12 bases between them. The CDR3, as DNA: TGTGCCAGCAGTTACGGGATCAGTCCGTACGAGCAGTACTTC. As protein: CASSYGISPYEQYF.

This clonotype was detected only a few times. The chain carries TRBV11-2 and TRBJ2-4; TRBD2 matches 12 bases. Unmatched junction bases numbered 4, after V lost 5 bases and J lost 2 bases. CDR3 length equals 16 residues. Looked up from germline, CDR1 is SGHAT and CDR2 is FQNNGV. The CDR3 DNA reads as TGTGCCAGCAGCACCGGGACTAGCGGGCCCAAAAACATTCAGTACTTC. Protein sequence: CASSTGTSGPKNIQYF.

V is TRBV7-2 and J is TRBJ2-1; no firm D call. The CDR3 covers 14 residues. V lost 1 base to trimming and J lost 4 bases, with 8 bases between them. In germline, CDR1 is SGHTA, CDR2 FQGNSA. CDR3 nucleotides: TGTGCCAGCAGCTTAGATTTCAGTTACAATGAGCAGTTCTTC. Its protein product is CASSLDFSYNEQFF.

The gene calls are TRBV7-8 and TRBJ1-2; unclear D gene. The germline V and J ends were trimmed by 5 bases and 5 bases, with 12 bases remaining between them. This CDR3 spans 13 amino acids. Germline V gives CDR1 SGHVS, CDR2 FQNEAQ. CDR3: CASSPGLGYGYTF. Here the CDR3 DNA reads TGTGCCAGCAGCCCCGGATTAGGGTATGGCTACACCTTC.

This rearrangement joins TRBV12-3 or TRBV12-4 to TRBJ1-4; 7 nucleotides align to TRBD1. The CDR3 contains 16 residues. V was pared by 3 bases and J by 8 bases, with 12 bases of the junction left unmatched. The CDR3 sequence is CASSFLGGTEGEKLFF. The CDR3 coding sequence is TGTGCCAGCAGTTTTCTAGGTGGGACAGAAGGCGAAAAACTGTTTTTT.